These 10 T cell receptor beta chains originate from one sample sequenced in a study of tumor-infiltrating lymphocytes in primary liver carcinoma. Taking roughly 20-32 mg of unsorted bulk tissue, the authors co-extracted RNA and DNA. With a constant-region primer, TCR beta cDNA was made from approximately 520 ng of total RNA. Modified slightly, ARM-PCR produced TCR beta libraries over three nested multiplex PCR rounds. Primers for the first two PCR rounds were TRBV1-TRBV30 forward primers and a C-beta reverse primer (about 10 cycles per round). TCRdb itself ran the multiplex PCR reads through MiXCR, one entry per CDR3 protein. This sample has around 37,000 distinct CDR3 sequences, with roughly 73% found just once. The material sequenced was tumor-adjacent normal liver tissue. These receptors were obtained from a man aged 35-49 years with primary liver carcinoma and hepatitis B virus infection.

The V call is TRBV29-1, the J call TRBJ2-7; no clear D gene. The germline V gene has CDR1 SQVTM and CDR2 ANQGSEA. Trimming left V 4 bases short and J 0 bases short, with 10 bases between. CDR3 length: 13 amino acids. DNA of the CDR3: TGCAGCGTTGTAGATTACAGCTCCTACGAGCAGTACTTC. Protein sequence: CSVVDYSSYEQYF.

Comments on this clonotype: The CDR3 ends on some other residue instead of the conserved phenylalanine or tryptophan, so this is likely a read error. The DNA is left out, because the CDR3 cannot be placed on it with certainty; the CDR3 is given as TCRdb lists it. The chain employs TRBV11-2 and TRBJ2-5; TRBD2 is taken as the D call from the table, unchecked against the DNA. Termini included, the CDR3 measures 17 amino acids. Per germline, CDR1 SGHAT and CDR2 FQNNGV. CDR3 in amino acids: CASSIRLVGDSSETQHS.

This chain joins TRBV5-1 and TRBJ1-1, with unresolved D. Trimming cost V 2 bases and J 8 bases, with 16 bases left between them. Germline V CDR1 and CDR2: SGHRS, YFSETQ. CDR3 length equals 14 residues. CDR3 amino acids: CASSFAGRLSEAFF. CDR3 in DNA: TGCGCCAGCAGCTTCGCCGGGAGACTCTCGGAAGCTTTCTTT.

This clonotype was seen more than once but under ten times. The chain uses TRBV20-1 and TRBJ1-2; the match to TRBD1 covers 8 bases. The germline V gene encodes CDR1 DFQATT and CDR2 SNEGSKA (reference sequence). After removal of 3 bases from V and 6 bases from J, the junction contained 3 bases not matched to a gene. The CDR3 spans 12 residues. The DNA of the CDR3 is TGCAGTGCTAGGAAGGACAGGGATGGCTACACCTTC. Translating it yields CSARKDRDGYTF.

Comment on this clonotype: A much larger clonotype is one base distant, so this may be a read error. The chain has TRBV30 and TRBJ2-1; D is unclear. Trimming took 7 bases from V and 6 from J, leaving 10 bases between them. This CDR3 is 11 amino acids long. Germline loops: CDR1 GTSNPN, CDR2 SVGIG (reference sequence). CDR3 sequence: CALVECNEQFF. The CDR3 DNA is TGTGCCTTGGTGGAATGCAATGAGCAGTTCTTC.

In regard to this clonotype: The conserved final phenylalanine or tryptophan is absent from the CDR3, which likely points to a read error. It is unclear where the CDR3 begins or ends on the DNA, so no DNA is shown, and the CDR3 is as TCRdb lists it. The V gene is TRBV6-1, the J gene TRBJ1-1; the DNA was not compared with TRBD1, the D call given in the table. Termini included, the CDR3 measures 14 amino acids. CDR1 and CDR2 from the germline V gene are MNHNS and SASEGT. The CDR3 spells CASSEFQGTSEAFL.

On this clonotype itself: Compared with germline, one end of the junction differs, possibly owing to a read error. This chain links TRBV7-9 with TRBJ2-6, with D perhaps TRBD1 (6 bases). CDR1 and CDR2 from the germline V gene are SEHNR and FQNEAQ (reference sequence). The CDR3 runs 15 residues. The CDR3 DNA reads TGTGCCAGCAGCCAGACGGAATCTGGGGACAACGTCCTAACTTTC. Translating it yields CASSQTESGDNVLTF.

This clonotype was recorded many times. V is TRBV14 and J is TRBJ1-6; D is unclear. There are 19 residues in the CDR3. Germline V gene lookup returns CDR1 SGHDN and CDR2 FVKESK. The V end was cut by 0 bases, the J end by 1 base, with 16 bases between. For the CDR3, the DNA is TGTGCCAGCAGCCAAGATCAGAACCACCAGGCATCCTATAATTCACCCCTCCACTTT. Translating gives CASSQDQNHQASYNSPLHF.

As to this clonotype: This is likely a read error, given that the CDR3 carries no conserved phenylalanine or tryptophan at its end. This chain connects TRBV4-2 to TRBJ2-6; possible D gene TRBD1, 5 bases. CDR1 LGHNA and CDR2 YNFKEQ come from the germline V gene. The CDR3 covers 16 residues. CDR3 loop: CASSQEQASGVNVLTL. In DNA form, the CDR3 reads TGTGCCAGCAGCCAAGAACAGGCCTCTGGGGTCAACGTCCTGACTCTC.

On this clonotype itself: Compared with germline, one end of the junction differs, possibly owing to a read error. The rearrangement links TRBV11-1 to TRBJ2-1, with 11 bases fitting TRBD2. Germline V gene lookup returns CDR1 SGHAT and CDR2 FQDESV (reference sequence). This CDR3 comprises 20 residues. CDR3 DNA: TGTGCCAGGAGCGTAGGAAAGACTAGCGGGGCCTCACGGTTCGGCAATGAGCAGTCCTTC. Translating it yields CARSVGKTSGASRFGNEQSF.